This T cell receptor (beta chain) comes out of a study of CD8 T cells in Susac syndrome. Deletions cut 3 bases from V and 7 bases from J, with 16 bases between. This CDR3 region has 14 residues. CDR1 and CDR2 (germline): LGHDT, YNNKEL (reference sequence). Reverse transcription of roughly 0.5 to 1 ug RNA used random hexamers. A multiplex approach, immunoSEQ multiplex PCR, amplified TCR beta CDR3 across 54 Vbeta and 13 Jbeta. Using its own MiXCR run on the immunoSEQ multiplex PCR reads, TCRdb lists one record per CDR3 protein. The sample lists just over 300,000 distinct CDR3 sequences, just over 90% occurring once. This clonotype was recorded only once.

V is TRBV3-1 and J is TRBJ2-7; tentatively, D is TRBD2 (5 bases). This TCR came from a human donor with multiple sclerosis. Sample: CD4+ T cells from PBMCs. CDR3 nucleotides: TGTGCCAGCAGCCAGTCCCGGGGTCTCGGGGAGCAGTACTTC. It encodes CASSQSRGLGEQYF.